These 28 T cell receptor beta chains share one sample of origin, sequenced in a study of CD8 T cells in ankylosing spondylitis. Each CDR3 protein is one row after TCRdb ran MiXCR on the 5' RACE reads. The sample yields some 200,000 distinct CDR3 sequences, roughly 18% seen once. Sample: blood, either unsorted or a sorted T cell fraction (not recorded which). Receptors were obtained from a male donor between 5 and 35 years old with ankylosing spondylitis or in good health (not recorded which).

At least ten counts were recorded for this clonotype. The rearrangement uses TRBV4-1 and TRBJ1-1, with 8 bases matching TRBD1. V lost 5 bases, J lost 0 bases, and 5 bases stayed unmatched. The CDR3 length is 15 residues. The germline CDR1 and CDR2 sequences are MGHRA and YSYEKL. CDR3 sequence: CASSSEQGVNTEAFF. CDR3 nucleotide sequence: TGCGCCAGCAGCTCAGAACAGGGGGTGAACACTGAAGCTTTCTTT.

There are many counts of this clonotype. The DNA of the CDR3 is TGCAGTGCTACAGACAGGAATCAGCCCCAGCATTTT. Its protein product is CSATDRNQPQHF. The rearrangement links TRBV20-1 to TRBJ1-5, with a tentative D call TRBD1 (6 bases). The germline V gene has CDR1 DFQATT and CDR2 SNEGSKA (reference sequence). V lost 4 bases, J lost 4 bases, and 8 bases lay in between. The CDR3 extends over 12 amino acids.

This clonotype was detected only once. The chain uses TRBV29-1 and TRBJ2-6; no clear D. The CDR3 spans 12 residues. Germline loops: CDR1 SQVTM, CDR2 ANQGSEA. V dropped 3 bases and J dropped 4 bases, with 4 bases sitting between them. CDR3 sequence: CSVDGGANVLTF. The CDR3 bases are TGCAGCGTTGACGGGGGGGCCAACGTCCTGACTTTC.

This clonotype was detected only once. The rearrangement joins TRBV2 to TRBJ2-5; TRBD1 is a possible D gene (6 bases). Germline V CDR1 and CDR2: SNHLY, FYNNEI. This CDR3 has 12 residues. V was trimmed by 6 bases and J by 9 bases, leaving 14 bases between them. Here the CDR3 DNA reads TGTGCCAGCAGAGGGGGAGCCCCTTCCCAGTACTTC. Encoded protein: CASRGGAPSQYF.

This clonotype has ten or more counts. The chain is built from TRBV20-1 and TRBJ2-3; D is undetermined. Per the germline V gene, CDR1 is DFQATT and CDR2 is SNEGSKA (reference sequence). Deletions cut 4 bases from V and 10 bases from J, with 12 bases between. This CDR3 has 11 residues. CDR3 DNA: TGCAGTGCTACCGGGCCACGGGCGCAGTATTTT. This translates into CSATGPRAQYF.

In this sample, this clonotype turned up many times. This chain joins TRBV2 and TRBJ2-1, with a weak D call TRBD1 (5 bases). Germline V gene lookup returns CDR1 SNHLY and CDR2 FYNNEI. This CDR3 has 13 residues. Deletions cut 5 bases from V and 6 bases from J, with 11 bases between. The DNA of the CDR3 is TGTGCCAGCAGTCAACAGGTGGGCAATGAGCAGTTCTTC. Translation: CASSQQVGNEQFF. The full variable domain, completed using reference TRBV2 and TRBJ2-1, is EPEVTQTPSHQVTQMGQEVILRCVPISNHLYFYWYRQILGQKVEFLVSFYNNEISEKSEIFDDQFSVERPDGSNFTLKIRSTKLEDSAMYFCASSQQVGNEQFFGPGTRLTVL.

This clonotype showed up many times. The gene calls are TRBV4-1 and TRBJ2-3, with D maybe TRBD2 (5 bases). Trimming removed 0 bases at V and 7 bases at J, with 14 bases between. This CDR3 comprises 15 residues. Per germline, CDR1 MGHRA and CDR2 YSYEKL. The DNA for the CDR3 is TGCGCCAGCAGCCAAGACCGGCATCTCGGGAATACGCAGTATTTT. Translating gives CASSQDRHLGNTQYF.

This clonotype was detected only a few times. CDR3 coding DNA: TGCAGCGTTGATGGGCTCCTAGAGACCCAGTACTTC. Translation gives CSVDGLLETQYF. The chain couples TRBV29-1 to TRBJ2-5; D not certain. Germline CDR1 is SQVTM and CDR2 is ANQGSEA. The CDR3 runs to 12 residues. Trimming removed 3 bases at V and 4 bases at J, with 9 bases between.

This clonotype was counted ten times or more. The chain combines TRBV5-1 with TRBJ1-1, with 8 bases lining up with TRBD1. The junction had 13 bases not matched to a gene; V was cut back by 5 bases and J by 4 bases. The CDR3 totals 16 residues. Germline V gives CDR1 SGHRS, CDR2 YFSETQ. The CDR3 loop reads CASSSGQGGFSTEAFF. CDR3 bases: TGCGCCAGCAGTTCCGGACAGGGAGGTTTTAGCACTGAAGCTTTCTTT.

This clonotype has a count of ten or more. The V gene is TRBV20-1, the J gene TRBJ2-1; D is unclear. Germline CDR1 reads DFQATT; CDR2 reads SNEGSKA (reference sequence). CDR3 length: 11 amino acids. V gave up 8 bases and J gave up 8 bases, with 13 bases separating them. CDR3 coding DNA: TGCAGTTCGGACCATAGGGATGAGCAGTTCTTC. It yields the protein CSSDHRDEQFF.

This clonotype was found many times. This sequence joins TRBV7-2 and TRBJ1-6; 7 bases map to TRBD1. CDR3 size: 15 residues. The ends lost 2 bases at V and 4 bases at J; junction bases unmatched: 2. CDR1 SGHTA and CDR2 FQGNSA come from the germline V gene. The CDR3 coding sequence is TGTGCCAGCAGCTTATCGACAGGGTATAATTCACCCCTCCACTTT. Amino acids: CASSLSTGYNSPLHF.

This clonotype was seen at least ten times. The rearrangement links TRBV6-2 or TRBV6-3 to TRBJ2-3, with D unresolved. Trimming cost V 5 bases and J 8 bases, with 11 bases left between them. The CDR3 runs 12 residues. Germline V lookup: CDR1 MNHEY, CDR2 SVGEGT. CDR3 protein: CASSTRLGTQYF. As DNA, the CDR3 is TGTGCCAGCAGTACCCGTCTTGGTACGCAGTATTTT.

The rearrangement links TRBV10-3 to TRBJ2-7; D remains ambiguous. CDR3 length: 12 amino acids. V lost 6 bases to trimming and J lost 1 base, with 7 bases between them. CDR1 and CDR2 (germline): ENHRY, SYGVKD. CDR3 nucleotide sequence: TGTGCCATCAGCGGACCTTCCTACGAGCAGTACTTC. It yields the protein CAISGPSYEQYF.

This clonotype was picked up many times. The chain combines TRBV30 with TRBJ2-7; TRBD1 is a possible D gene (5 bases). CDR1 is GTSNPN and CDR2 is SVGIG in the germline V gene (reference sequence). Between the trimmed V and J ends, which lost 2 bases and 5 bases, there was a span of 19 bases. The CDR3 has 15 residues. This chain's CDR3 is CAWSFWAGQRNEQYF. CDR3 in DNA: TGTGCCTGGAGTTTCTGGGCAGGGCAGAGGAACGAGCAGTACTTC.

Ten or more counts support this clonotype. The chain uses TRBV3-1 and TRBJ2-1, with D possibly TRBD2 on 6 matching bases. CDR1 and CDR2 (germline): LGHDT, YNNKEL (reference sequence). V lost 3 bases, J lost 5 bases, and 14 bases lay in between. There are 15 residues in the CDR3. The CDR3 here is CASSHNSGWDNEQFF. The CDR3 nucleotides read TGTGCCAGCAGCCACAACAGCGGGTGGGACAATGAGCAGTTCTTC.

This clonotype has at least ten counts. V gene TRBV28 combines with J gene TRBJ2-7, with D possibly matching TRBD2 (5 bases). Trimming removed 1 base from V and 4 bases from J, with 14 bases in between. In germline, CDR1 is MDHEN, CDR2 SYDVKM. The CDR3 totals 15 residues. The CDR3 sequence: CASSLFSGNRYEQYF. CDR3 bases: TGTGCCAGCAGTTTATTTTCCGGGAATCGATACGAGCAGTACTTC.

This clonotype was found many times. The DNA of the CDR3 is TGTGCCAGCTCACCGGGACAGGGGGTATACTCTGGGGCCAACGTCCTGACTTTC. This encodes CASSPGQGVYSGANVLTF. V is TRBV18 and J is TRBJ2-6; 11 bases are a match to TRBD1. Unmatched junction bases numbered 4, after V lost 3 bases and J lost 0 bases. CDR3 length equals 18 residues. Per germline, CDR1 KGHSH and CDR2 LQKENI.

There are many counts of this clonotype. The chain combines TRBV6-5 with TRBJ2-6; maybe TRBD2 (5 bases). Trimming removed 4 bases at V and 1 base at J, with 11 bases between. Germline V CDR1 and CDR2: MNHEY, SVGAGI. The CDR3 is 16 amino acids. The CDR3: CASSSSERSGANVLTF. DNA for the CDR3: TGTGCCAGCAGTTCCTCCGAGCGGTCTGGGGCCAACGTCCTGACTTTC.

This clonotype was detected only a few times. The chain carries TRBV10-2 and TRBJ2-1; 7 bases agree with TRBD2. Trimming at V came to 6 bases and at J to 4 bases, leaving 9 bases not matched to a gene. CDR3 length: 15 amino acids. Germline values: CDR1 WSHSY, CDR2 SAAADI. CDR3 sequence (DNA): TGCGCCAGCAGGGTATCGGGAGGCGAATACAATGAGCAGTTCTTC. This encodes CASRVSGGEYNEQFF.

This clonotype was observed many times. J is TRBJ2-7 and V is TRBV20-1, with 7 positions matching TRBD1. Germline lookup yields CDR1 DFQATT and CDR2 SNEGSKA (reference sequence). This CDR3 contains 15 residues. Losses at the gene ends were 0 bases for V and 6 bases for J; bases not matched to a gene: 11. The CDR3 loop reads CSARDRVTGMGEQYV. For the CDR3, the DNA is TGCAGTGCTAGAGATCGGGTGACAGGGATGGGCGAGCAGTACGTC.

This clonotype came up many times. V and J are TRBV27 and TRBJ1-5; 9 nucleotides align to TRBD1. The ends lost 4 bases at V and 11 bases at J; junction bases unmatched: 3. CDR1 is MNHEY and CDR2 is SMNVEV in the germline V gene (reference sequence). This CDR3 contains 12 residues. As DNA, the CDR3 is TGTGCCAGCAGTTCCACAGGGGGCGCCCAGCATTTT. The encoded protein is CASSSTGGAQHF.

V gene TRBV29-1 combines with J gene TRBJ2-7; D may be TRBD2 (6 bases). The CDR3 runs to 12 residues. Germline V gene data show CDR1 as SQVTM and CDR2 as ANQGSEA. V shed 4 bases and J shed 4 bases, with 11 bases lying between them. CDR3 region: CSVGGGGYEQYF. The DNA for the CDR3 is TGCAGCGTTGGGGGAGGCGGGTACGAGCAGTACTTC.

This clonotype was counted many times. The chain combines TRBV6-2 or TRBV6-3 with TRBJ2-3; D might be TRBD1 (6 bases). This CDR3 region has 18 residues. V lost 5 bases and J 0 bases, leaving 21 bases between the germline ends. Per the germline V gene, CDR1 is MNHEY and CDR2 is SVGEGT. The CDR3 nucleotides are TGTGCCAGCAGTCTGACCTCTCGGCAGGGGCCTAGCACAGATACGCAGTATTTT. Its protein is CASSLTSRQGPSTDTQYF.

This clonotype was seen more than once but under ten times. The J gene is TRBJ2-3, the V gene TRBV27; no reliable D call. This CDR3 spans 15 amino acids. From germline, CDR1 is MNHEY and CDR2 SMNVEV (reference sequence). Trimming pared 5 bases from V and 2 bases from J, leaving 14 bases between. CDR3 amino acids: CASSLVGIFTDTQYF. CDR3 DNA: TGTGCCAGCAGTCTAGTGGGTATCTTCACAGATACGCAGTATTTT.

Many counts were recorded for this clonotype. Here the CDR3 reads CASYPVQPNTEAFF. Here the CDR3 DNA reads TGCGCCAGCTATCCGGTCCAGCCGAACACTGAAGCTTTCTTT. The rearrangement links TRBV5-1 to TRBJ1-1; D is ambiguous. V gave up 7 bases and J gave up 1 base, with 14 bases separating them. Looked up from germline, CDR1 is SGHRS and CDR2 is YFSETQ. This CDR3 has 14 amino acids.

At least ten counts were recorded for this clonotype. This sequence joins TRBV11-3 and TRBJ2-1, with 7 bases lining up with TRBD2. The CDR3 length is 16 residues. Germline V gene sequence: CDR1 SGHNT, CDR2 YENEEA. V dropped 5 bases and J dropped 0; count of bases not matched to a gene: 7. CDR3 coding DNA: TGTGCCAGCAGCCCCCGGCGGACTAGCTCCTACAATGAGCAGTTCTTC. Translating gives CASSPRRTSSYNEQFF.

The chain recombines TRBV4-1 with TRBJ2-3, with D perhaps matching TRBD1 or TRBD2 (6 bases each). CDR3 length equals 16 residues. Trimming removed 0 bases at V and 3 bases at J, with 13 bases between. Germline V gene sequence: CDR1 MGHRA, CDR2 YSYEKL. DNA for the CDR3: TGCGCCAGCAGCCAAGATGGAAAGGGGGGAACAGATACGCAGTATTTT. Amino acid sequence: CASSQDGKGGTDTQYF.

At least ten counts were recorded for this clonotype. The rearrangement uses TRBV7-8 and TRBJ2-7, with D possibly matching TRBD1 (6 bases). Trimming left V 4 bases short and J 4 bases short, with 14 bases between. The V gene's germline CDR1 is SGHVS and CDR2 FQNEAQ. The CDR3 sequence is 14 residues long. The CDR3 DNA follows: TGTGCCAGCAGCTCCGACAGGAGACAATACGAGCAGTACGTC. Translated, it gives CASSSDRRQYEQYV.